This T cell receptor (beta chain) was sequenced in a study of PD-L1 blockade in urothelial cancer. Study overall: When patients started atezolizumab at some point between 2014 and 2015, it was given at 1,200 mg intravenously every 3 weeks. Blood samples had a median of 141,255 T cells.

Findings of the study overall: At the 3-week point, tumor-associated blood clones expanded more in durable-benefit patients.

Profiled with immunoSEQ multiplex PCR; TCRdb holds only in-frame clones, not every one. The data contain roughly 45,000 clones, more than 70% of them singletons. As concerns this clone: Its cognate antigen is unknown.

This clonotype was obtained from a woman aged 55-70 years with urothelial cancer. This material consisted of PBMCs, taken around atezolizumab (anti-PD-L1) treatment.

The CDR3: CASSPQLDTQYF. DNA of the CDR3: TGTGCCAGCAGCCCCCAATTAGATACGCAGTATTTT. V and J are TRBV7-9 and TRBJ2-3; no firm D call. V lost 5 bases, J lost 5 bases, and 8 bases lay in between. CDR1 is SEHNR, CDR2 FQNEAQ, per germline (reference sequence). CDR3 length equals 12 residues.